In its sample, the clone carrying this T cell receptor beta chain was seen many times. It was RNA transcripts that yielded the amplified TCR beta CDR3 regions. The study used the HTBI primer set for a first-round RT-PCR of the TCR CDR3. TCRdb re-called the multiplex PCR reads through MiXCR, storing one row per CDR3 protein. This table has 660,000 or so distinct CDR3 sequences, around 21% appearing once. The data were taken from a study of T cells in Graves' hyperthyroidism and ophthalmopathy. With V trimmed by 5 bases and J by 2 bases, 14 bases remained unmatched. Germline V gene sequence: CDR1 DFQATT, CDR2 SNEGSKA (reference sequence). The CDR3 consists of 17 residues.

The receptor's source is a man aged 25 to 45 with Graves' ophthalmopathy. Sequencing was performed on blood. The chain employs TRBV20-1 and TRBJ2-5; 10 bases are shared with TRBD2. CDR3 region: CSARTGLWTSGQETQYF. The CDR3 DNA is TGCAGTGCTCGAACGGGTCTTTGGACTAGCGGACAAGAGACCCAGTACTTC.